This T cell receptor beta chain was recovered during a study of CD8 T cells in ankylosing spondylitis (dated by TCRdb to 2016 to 2017). Turning to the overall study: The study set out to find disease-linked TCR variants by profiling T cell receptor beta repertoires in ankylosing spondylitis patients and healthy donors. The full study cohort comprised around 25 ankylosing spondylitis patients and over 95 healthy donors. Samples of peripheral blood were taken, and for ankylosing spondylitis patients, synovial fluid was collected as well. The study at large found these results: Blood from ankylosing spondylitis patients appeared to be characterized by a TCR beta motif made up of about 8 highly homologous amino acid variants. Some TCR beta motif variants had previously been reported in synovial fluid and blood of reactive arthritis patients, which suggested common disease-initiation mechanisms. The disease-linked clones had a CD8+ phenotype and were found at relatively low frequencies in peripheral blood. According to the report, matched synovial fluid samples from ankylosing spondylitis patients were significantly enriched for the disease-linked clones.

TCRdb shows the sequencer as Illumina HiSeq 2500. Quantitative 5'-RACE with molecular barcodes was used to prepare TCR beta libraries. In the original analysis: Disease-linked TCR variants were identified with a new computational method built on a probabilistic model of VDJ rearrangement. TCRdb trimmed the raw reads at Q25, called clones with MiXCR and kept productive beta chains. CDR3 protein duplicates are merged, each entry listing the most common genes and DNA. These V and J calls are TCRdb output, not the study's own analysis. The sample table contains fewer than 400,000 distinct CDR3 sequences; only one count was recorded for roughly 15% of them. The leading ten clones occupy around 0.99% of the sample. Many counts were recorded for this clonotype. The antigen this receptor binds is unknown. No much larger clone is present one base from it, and per-base qualities are unavailable. V gives up 0 bases and J gives up 4 bases, and the segment between their germline ends measures 13 bases. For CDR1 and CDR2, the germline V gene lists SGHRS and YFSETQ. The CDR3 goes from the cysteine to the phenylalanine over 15 residues. Of the read, only the CDR3 DNA is kept; its 45 bases are in frame from base 1.

The material sequenced was blood, either unsorted or a sorted T cell fraction (not recorded which). The clonotype comes from a male donor with ankylosing spondylitis or in good health (not recorded which). This sequence uses TRBV5-1 and TRBJ1-1; TRBD1 is possibly the D segment (6 matching bases). The bases read TGCGCCAGCAGCTTGGACAGGGCTCAGGGCACTGAAGCTTTCTTT. It is translated as CASSLDRAQGTEAFF.